These 26 T cell receptor beta chains originate from one sample sequenced in a study of T-cell reconstitution after alpha-beta-depleted transplantation in children. Library preparation (for TCRbeta) was performed with unique molecular identifiers. TCRdb analysed the PCR reads with MiXCR anew, one entry per CDR3 protein. The table lists around 270,000 distinct CDR3 sequences, 10% of them singletons. The input for sequencing was PBMCs, taken before TCRalphabeta/CD19-depleted stem cell transplant. These receptors originate from a boy under three years old with acute myeloid leukemia, due to receive a stem cell transplant.

This clonotype was seen ten or more times. The V call is TRBV7-2, the J call TRBJ2-3, with a weak D call TRBD2 (5 bases). Germline-derived CDR1 and CDR2 are SGHTA and FQGNSA. Trimming took off 2 bases at V and 4 bases at J, with 10 bases between the two ends. The CDR3 loop spans 14 amino acids. The CDR3 DNA follows: TGTGCCAGCAGCTTAATCGCCGGGGCAGATACGCAGTATTTT. Protein: CASSLIAGADTQYF.

This clonotype was detected many times. J is TRBJ2-7 and V is TRBV20-1; tentatively, D is TRBD2 (5 bases). CDR3 length: 13 amino acids. V was shortened by 1 base and J by 3 bases, with 10 bases between the two germline ends. Per the germline V gene, CDR1 is DFQATT and CDR2 is SNEGSKA (reference sequence). Here the CDR3 reads CSARGVGSYEQYF. In nucleotides, the CDR3 is TGCAGTGCTAGAGGGGTAGGGAGCTACGAGCAGTACTTC.

This clonotype was seen repeatedly, ten times or more. J is TRBJ2-7 and V is TRBV27; D possibly corresponds to TRBD2 (5 bases). The V gene's germline CDR1 is MNHEY and CDR2 SMNVEV (reference sequence). Trimming stripped 4 bases from V and 0 bases from J, with 16 bases between. This CDR3 is built from 16 residues. The CDR3 reads CASSSPSRLSSYEQYF. DNA for the CDR3: TGTGCCAGCAGTTCACCTAGCAGGCTCAGCTCCTACGAGCAGTACTTC.

This clonotype was seen many times. V and J are TRBV7-6 and TRBJ2-2; D is possibly TRBD1 (5 bases). The CDR3 totals 14 residues. Trimming removed 0 bases at V and 7 bases at J, with 9 bases between. CDR1 SGHVS and CDR2 FNYEAQ come from the germline V gene. The CDR3 spells CASSLAFQGGELFF. The CDR3 DNA sequence: TGTGCCAGCAGCTTAGCGTTTCAGGGCGGGGAGCTGTTTTTT.

This clonotype came up many times. The chain couples TRBV27 to TRBJ1-2; no firm D call. The CDR3 runs 13 residues. The germline V gene encodes CDR1 MNHEY and CDR2 SMNVEV (reference sequence). Trimming cost V 2 bases and J 2 bases, with 6 bases left between them. The CDR3 nucleotides are TGTGCCAGCAGTTTAACCCACAACTATGGCTACACCTTC. Its protein is CASSLTHNYGYTF.

This clonotype has ten or more counts. The genes are TRBV28 and TRBJ2-1; D perhaps matches TRBD1 (5 bases). The CDR3 sequence is 14 residues long. Germline V gives CDR1 MDHEN, CDR2 SYDVKM. V lost 3 bases and J lost 12, with 18 bases in between. CDR3 bases: TGTGCCAGCAGTTTTAAGGATTGGGGCAGTTGGCAGTTCTTC. It encodes CASSFKDWGSWQFF.

The chain links TRBV7-9 to TRBJ2-7; tentatively, D is TRBD1 (6 bases). Trimming shortened V by 3 bases and J by 3 bases, and 18 bases separated the two germline ends. The germline V gene has CDR1 SEHNR and CDR2 FQNEAQ (reference sequence). The CDR3 covers 16 residues. This CDR3 reads CASSFESSGTNYEQYF. As DNA, the CDR3 is TGTGCCAGCAGCTTCGAGAGTTCCGGGACAAACTACGAGCAGTACTTC.

This clonotype was counted at least ten times. The V gene is TRBV5-1, the J gene TRBJ1-2, with TRBD1 matching over 8 bases. Unmatched junction bases numbered 9, after V lost 5 bases and J lost 6 bases. The V gene's germline CDR1 is SGHRS and CDR2 YFSETQ. CDR3 length: 14 amino acids. The CDR3, as DNA: TGCGCCAGCAGAGTCCCGACAGGGGACAATGGCTACACCTTC. Its translation: CASRVPTGDNGYTF.

This clonotype has just a few counts. The V call is TRBV7-8, the J call TRBJ1-2; TRBD1 matches at 8 bases. This CDR3 region has 15 residues. Germline assignment: CDR1 SGHVS and CDR2 FQNEAQ. V lost 2 bases and J lost 0; bases outside the gene matches: 2. CDR3 bases: TGTGCCAGCAGCTTACCCAGGGGGCCTAACTATGGCTACACCTTC. This encodes CASSLPRGPNYGYTF.

This clonotype was seen many times. This chain joins TRBV19 and TRBJ1-4; D gene uncertain. V was shortened by 7 bases and J by 7 bases, with 16 bases between the two germline ends. Germline V gene sequence: CDR1 LNHDA, CDR2 SQIVND (reference sequence). CDR3 length equals 14 residues. The CDR3 DNA follows: TGTGCCAGTAACAACCTCCCCCCTACTGAAAAACTGTTTTTT. This gives the protein CASNNLPPTEKLFF. The variable domain in full, with the rest retrieved from reference TRBV19 and TRBJ1-4, is DGGITQSPKYLFRKEGQNVTLSCEQNLNHDAMYWYRQDPGQGLRLIYYSQIVNDFQKGDIAEGYSVSREKKESFPLTVTSAQKNPTAFYLCASNNLPPTEKLFFGSGTQLSVL.

Comments on this clonotype: This may be a read error, as it is one base from a much larger clone. CDR3 in amino acids: CASRGYDRPSNQKLFF. The CDR3 region has the DNA TGTGCCAGCAGGGGCTACGACAGGCCCAGTAATCAAAAACTGTTTTTT. The chain is built from TRBV12-3 or TRBV12-4 and TRBJ1-4, with D possibly being TRBD1 (6 bases). The CDR3 totals 16 residues.

This clonotype occurred many times. This chain uses TRBV5-1 with TRBJ2-4, with D possibly TRBD1 on 6 matching bases. Germline V gene sequence: CDR1 SGHRS, CDR2 YFSETQ. CDR3 length: 15 residues. V lost 0 bases to trimming and J lost 7 bases, with 14 bases between them. CDR3 bases: TGCGCCAGCAGCTTGGAGGCAGGGGCTAGGAACATTCAGTACTTC. Its protein product is CASSLEAGARNIQYF. The full variable domain, rest sourced from reference TRBV5-1 and TRBJ2-4, is KAGVTQTPRYLIKTRGQQVTLSCSPISGHRSVSWYQQTPGQGLQFLFEYFSETQRNKGNFPGRFSGRQFSNSRSEMNVSTLELGDSALYLCASSLEAGARNIQYFGAGTRLSVL.

This clonotype was picked up a small number of times. This chain links TRBV7-2 with TRBJ2-1, with TRBD2 matching over 12 bases. This CDR3 has 15 residues. The junction had 2 bases not matched to a gene; V was cut back by 1 base and J by 7 bases. Germline CDR1 SGHTA, CDR2 FQGNSA. The CDR3 sequence: CASSLVTSGSNEQFF. The DNA of the CDR3 is TGTGCCAGCAGCTTAGTGACTAGCGGGAGTAATGAGCAGTTCTTC.

This clonotype was detected only a few times. This chain uses TRBV4-1 with TRBJ1-2; D remains unclear. Germline CDR1 is MGHRA and CDR2 is YSYEKL. The CDR3 is 16 amino acids. V was shortened by 0 bases and J by 6 bases, with 17 bases between the two germline ends. The DNA for the CDR3 is TGCGCCAGCAGCCAAGAACAGCGGAGTACCGGACATGGCTACACCTTC. It encodes CASSQEQRSTGHGYTF.

This clonotype was detected many times. The rearrangement links TRBV18 to TRBJ2-7, with 9 bases matching TRBD2. This CDR3 has 13 amino acids. Germline loops: CDR1 KGHSH, CDR2 LQKENI. With V trimmed by 3 bases and J by 6 bases, 3 bases remained unmatched. The DNA for the CDR3 is TGTGCCAGCTCACCGGGACTAGCTGGCGAGCAGTACTTC. It yields the protein CASSPGLAGEQYF.

This clonotype was detected ten times or more. V is TRBV15 and J is TRBJ2-3, with 11 bases matching TRBD1. Germline trimming cut 1 base from V and 5 bases from J; bases unmatched to any gene: 5. In germline, CDR1 is LNHNV, CDR2 YYDKDF (reference sequence). The CDR3 consists of 16 residues. In DNA, the CDR3 is TGTGCCACCAGCAGAGCCGGGACAGGGGGTGTAGATACGCAGTATTTT. This sequence encodes CATSRAGTGGVDTQYF.

This clonotype occurred many times. This chain connects TRBV7-9 to TRBJ2-3, with 14 bases that match TRBD2. There are 14 residues in the CDR3. After removal of 9 bases from V and 6 bases from J, the junction contained 5 bases not matched to a gene. From germline, CDR1 is SEHNR and CDR2 FQNEAQ (reference sequence). In DNA form, the CDR3 reads TGTGCCAGATCCGGGACTAGCGGGAGTGATACGCAGTATTTT. The encoded protein is CARSGTSGSDTQYF. The whole variable domain, filled in from reference TRBV7-9 and TRBJ2-3, reads DTGVSQNPRHKITKRGQNVTFRCDPISEHNRLYWYRQTLGQGPEFLTYFQNEAQLEKSRLLSDRFSAERPKGSFSTLEIQRTEQGDSAMYLCARSGTSGSDTQYFGPGTRLTVL.

CDR3 loop: CASSVTDNEQFF. CDR3 nucleotides: TGTGCCAGCAGCGTCACCGACAATGAGCAGTTCTTC. The chain recombines TRBV9 with TRBJ2-1; D is unresolved. V was clipped by 2 bases and J by 5 bases, with 5 bases between them. This CDR3 is 12 amino acids long. The germline V gene encodes CDR1 SGDLS and CDR2 YYNGEE.

Many counts were recorded for this clonotype. The chain combines TRBV20-1 with TRBJ2-2; 8 nucleotides match TRBD2. V shed 0 bases and J 1 base; nucleotides not matched to a gene: 4. Germline V gene sequence: CDR1 DFQATT, CDR2 SNEGSKA (reference sequence). CDR3 length equals 16 residues. In nucleotides, the CDR3 is TGCAGTGCTAGAGATCTCCGGGAGGGGAACACCGGGGAGCTGTTTTTT. Translating it yields CSARDLREGNTGELFF.

This clonotype showed up many times. The genes are TRBV20-1 and TRBJ1-6, with 9 positions matching TRBD1. After removal of 5 bases from V and 0 bases from J, the junction contained 5 bases not matched to a gene. Germline CDR1 is DFQATT and CDR2 is SNEGSKA (reference sequence). The CDR3 spans 16 residues. This CDR3 reads CSAGGTGSSYNSPLHF. The CDR3 region has the DNA TGCAGTGCTGGGGGGACAGGGAGCTCCTATAATTCACCCCTCCACTTT.

There are many counts of this clonotype. The chain couples TRBV29-1 to TRBJ2-3; tentatively, D is TRBD1 or TRBD2 (6 bases each). The germline V gene encodes CDR1 SQVTM and CDR2 ANQGSEA. V shed 3 bases and J shed 0 bases, with 10 bases lying between them. The CDR3 contains 14 residues. The CDR3 region is CSVDWGASTDTQYF. For the CDR3, the DNA is TGCAGCGTTGATTGGGGGGCGAGCACAGATACGCAGTATTTT.

Of note for this clonotype: This may come from a read error, since a much larger clone is one base off. The rearrangement links TRBV24-1 to TRBJ1-2; D is perhaps TRBD1 (5 bases). This CDR3 is built from 13 residues. Per the germline V gene, CDR1 is KGHDR and CDR2 is SFDVKD. Trimming stripped 5 bases from V and 4 bases from J, with 10 bases between. The DNA of the CDR3 is TGTGCCACCAGTGGTCGGGGGTCCTATGGCTACACCTTC. It is translated as CATSGRGSYGYTF.

This clonotype was observed a few times. The chain is built from TRBV11-2 and TRBJ2-4; 12 positions agree with TRBD1. Germline V lookup: CDR1 SGHAT, CDR2 FQNNGV. The junction had 17 bases not matched to a gene; V was cut back by 4 bases and J by 4 bases. This CDR3 contains 20 residues. The CDR3: CASSSLPGQGARGGKNIQYF. DNA of the CDR3: TGTGCCAGCAGCTCCCTCCCGGGACAGGGGGCGCGGGGGGGAAAAAACATTCAGTACTTC.

This clonotype has ten or more counts. The chain carries TRBV5-1 and TRBJ2-7, with 8 bases lining up with TRBD2. After removal of 2 bases from V and 1 base from J, the junction contained 5 bases not matched to a gene. The length of the CDR3 is 15 residues. Germline CDR1 and CDR2: SGHRS and YFSETQ. The CDR3 here is CASSLVSGISYEQYF. The CDR3 DNA reads TGCGCCAGCAGCTTAGTTAGCGGGATATCCTACGAGCAGTACTTC.

In its sample, this clonotype was seen a few times. The chain has TRBV6-5 and TRBJ2-2; 7 bases are shared with TRBD2. CDR3 length: 17 residues. With 0 bases clipped from V and 5 bases from J, the junction kept 9 bases outside the gene matches. Germline CDR1 MNHEY, CDR2 SVGAGI. The chain's CDR3 is CASSYSAAGGRTGELFF. The CDR3 nucleotides are TGTGCCAGCAGTTACTCGGCTGCTGGCGGGAGAACCGGGGAGCTGTTTTTT.

As DNA, the CDR3 is TGTGCCAGCAGTTTTACGTTCCGGGAGTATGAGCAGTTCTTC. This gives the protein CASSFTFREYEQFF. V gene TRBV12-3 or TRBV12-4 combines with J gene TRBJ2-1, with a tentative D call TRBD2 (6 bases). This CDR3 is 14 amino acids long. V lost 3 bases, J lost 8 bases, and 14 bases lay in between.